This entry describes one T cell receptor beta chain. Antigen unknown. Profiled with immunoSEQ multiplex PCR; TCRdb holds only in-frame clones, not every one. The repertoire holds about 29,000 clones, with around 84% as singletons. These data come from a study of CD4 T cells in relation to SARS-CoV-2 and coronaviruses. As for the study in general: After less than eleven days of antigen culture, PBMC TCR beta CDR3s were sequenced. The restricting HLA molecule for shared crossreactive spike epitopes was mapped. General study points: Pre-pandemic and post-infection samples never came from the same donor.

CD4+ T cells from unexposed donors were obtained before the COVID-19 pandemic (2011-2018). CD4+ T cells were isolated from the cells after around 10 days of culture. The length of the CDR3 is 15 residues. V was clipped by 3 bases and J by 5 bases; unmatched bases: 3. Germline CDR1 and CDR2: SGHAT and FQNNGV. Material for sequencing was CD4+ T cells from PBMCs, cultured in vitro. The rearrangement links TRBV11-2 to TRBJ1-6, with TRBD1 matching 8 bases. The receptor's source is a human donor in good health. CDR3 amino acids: CASSLTGQDNSPLHF. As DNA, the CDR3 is TGTGCCAGCAGCTTGACGGGACAGGATAATTCACCCCTCCACTTT.